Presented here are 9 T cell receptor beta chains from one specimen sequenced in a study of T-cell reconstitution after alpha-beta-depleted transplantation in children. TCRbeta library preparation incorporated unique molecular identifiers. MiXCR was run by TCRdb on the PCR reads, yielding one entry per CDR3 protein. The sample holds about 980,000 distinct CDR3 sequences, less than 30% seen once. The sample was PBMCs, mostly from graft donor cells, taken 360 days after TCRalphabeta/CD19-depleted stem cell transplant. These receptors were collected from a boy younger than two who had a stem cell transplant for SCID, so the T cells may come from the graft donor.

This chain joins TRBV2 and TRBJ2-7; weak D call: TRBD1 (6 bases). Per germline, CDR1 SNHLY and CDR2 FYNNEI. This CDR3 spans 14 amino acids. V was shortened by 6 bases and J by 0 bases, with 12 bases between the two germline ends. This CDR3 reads CASRADRPSYEQYF. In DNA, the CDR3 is TGTGCCAGCAGAGCCGACAGGCCCTCCTACGAGCAGTACTTC.

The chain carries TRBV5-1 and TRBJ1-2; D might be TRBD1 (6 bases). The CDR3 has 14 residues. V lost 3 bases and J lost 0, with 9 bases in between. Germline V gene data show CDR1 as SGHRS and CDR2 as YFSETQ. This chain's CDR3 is CASSWDMTNYGYTF. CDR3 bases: TGCGCCAGCAGCTGGGACATGACTAACTATGGCTACACCTTC.

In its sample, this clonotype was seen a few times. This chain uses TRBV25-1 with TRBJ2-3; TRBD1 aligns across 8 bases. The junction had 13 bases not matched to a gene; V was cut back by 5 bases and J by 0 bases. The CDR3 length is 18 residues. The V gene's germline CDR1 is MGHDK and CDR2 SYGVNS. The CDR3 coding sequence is TGTGCCAGCAGTCCAGGGGGCAGGGGGACCTCTAGCACAGATACGCAGTATTTT. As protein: CASSPGGRGTSSTDTQYF.

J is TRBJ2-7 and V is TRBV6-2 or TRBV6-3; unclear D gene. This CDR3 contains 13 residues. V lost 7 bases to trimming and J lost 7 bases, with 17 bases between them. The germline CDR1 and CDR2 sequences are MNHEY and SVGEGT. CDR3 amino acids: CASKYEDLREQYF. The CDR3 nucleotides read TGTGCCAGCAAATATGAGGACCTACGGGAGCAGTACTTC.

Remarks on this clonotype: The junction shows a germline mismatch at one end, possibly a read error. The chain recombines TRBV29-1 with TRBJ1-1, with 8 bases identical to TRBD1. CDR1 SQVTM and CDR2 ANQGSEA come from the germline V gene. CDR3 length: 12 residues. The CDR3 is CSGRGLNTEAFF. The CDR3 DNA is TGCAGCGGCAGGGGGCTGAATACTGAAGCTTTCTTT. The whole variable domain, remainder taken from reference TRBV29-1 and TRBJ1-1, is SAVISQKPSRDICQRGTSLTIQCQVDSQVTMMFWYRQQPGQSLTLIATANQGSEATYESGFVIDKFPISRPNLTFSTLTVSNMSPEDSSIYLCSGRGLNTEAFFGQGTRLTVV.

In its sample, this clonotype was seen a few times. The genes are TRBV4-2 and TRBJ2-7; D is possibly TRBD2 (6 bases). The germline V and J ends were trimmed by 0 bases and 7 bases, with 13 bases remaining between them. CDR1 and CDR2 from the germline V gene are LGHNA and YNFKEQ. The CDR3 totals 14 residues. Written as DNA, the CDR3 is TGTGCCAGCAGCCAAGATCTCGGAGGGTTAGAGCAGTACTTC. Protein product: CASSQDLGGLEQYF.

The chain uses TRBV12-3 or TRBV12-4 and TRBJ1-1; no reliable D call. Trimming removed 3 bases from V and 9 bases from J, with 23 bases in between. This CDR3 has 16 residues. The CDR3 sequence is CASSFQIRALGSKAFF. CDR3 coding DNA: TGTGCCAGCAGTTTCCAAATTCGGGCACTTGGGTCGAAAGCTTTCTTT.

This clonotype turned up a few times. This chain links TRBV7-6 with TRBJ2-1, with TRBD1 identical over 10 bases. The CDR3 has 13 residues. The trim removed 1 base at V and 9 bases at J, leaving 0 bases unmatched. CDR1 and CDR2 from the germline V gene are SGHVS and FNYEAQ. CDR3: CASSLGQGAEQFF. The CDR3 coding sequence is TGTGCCAGCAGCTTAGGACAGGGGGCTGAGCAGTTCTTC.

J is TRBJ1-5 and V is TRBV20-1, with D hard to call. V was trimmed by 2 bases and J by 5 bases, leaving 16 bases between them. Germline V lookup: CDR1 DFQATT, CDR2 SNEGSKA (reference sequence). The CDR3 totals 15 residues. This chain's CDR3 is CSARNGARMDQPQHF. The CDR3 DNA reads TGCAGTGCTAGAAATGGCGCCCGGATGGATCAGCCCCAGCATTTT.